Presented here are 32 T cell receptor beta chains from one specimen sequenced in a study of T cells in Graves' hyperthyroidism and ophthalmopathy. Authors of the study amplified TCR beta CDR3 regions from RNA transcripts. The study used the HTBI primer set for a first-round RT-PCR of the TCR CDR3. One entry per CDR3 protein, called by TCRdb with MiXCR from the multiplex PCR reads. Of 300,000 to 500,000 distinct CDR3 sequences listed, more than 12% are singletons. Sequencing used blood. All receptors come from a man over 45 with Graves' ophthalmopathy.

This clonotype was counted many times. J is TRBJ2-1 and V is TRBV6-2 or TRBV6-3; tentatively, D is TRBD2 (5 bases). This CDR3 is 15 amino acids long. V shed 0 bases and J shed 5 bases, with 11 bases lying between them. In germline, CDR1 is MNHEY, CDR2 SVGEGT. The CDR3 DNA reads TGTGCCAGCAGTTACTCAGCGGCGCGAAACAATGAGCAGTTCTTC. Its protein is CASSYSAARNNEQFF.

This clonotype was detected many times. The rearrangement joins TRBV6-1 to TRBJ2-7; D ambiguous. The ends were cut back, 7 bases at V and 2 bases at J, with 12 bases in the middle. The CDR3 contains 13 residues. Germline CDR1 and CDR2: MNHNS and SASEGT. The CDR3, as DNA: TGTGCCAGCATCCTCCTGGCCCCCTACGAGCAGTACTTC. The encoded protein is CASILLAPYEQYF.

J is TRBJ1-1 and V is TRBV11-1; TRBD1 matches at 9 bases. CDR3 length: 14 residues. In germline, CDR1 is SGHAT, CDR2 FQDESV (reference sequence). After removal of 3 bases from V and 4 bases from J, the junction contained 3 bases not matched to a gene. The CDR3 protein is CASSFKQGATEAFF. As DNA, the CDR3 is TGTGCCAGCAGCTTTAAACAGGGGGCCACTGAAGCTTTCTTT. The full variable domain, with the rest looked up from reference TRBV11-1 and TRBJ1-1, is EAEVAQSPRYKITEKSQAVAFWCDPISGHATLYWYRQILGQGPELLVQFQDESVVDDSQLPKDRFSAERLKGVDSTLKIQPAELGDSAMYLCASSFKQGATEAFFGQGTRLTVV.

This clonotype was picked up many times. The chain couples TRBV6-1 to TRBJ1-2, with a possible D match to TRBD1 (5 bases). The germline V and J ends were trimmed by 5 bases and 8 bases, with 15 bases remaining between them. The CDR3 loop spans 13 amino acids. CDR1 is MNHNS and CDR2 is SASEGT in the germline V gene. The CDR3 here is CASSKTERQGYTF. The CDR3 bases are TGTGCCAGCAGTAAGACAGAGCGGCAGGGCTACACCTTC.

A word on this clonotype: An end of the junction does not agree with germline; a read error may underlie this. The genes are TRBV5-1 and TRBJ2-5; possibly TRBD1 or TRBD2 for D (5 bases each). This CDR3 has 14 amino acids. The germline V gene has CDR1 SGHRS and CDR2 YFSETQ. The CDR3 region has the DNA TGTGCCAGCACCATGAGGGGTTTCCAAGAGACCCAGTACTTC. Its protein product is CASTMRGFQETQYF. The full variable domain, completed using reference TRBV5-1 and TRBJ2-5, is KAGVTQTPRYLIKTRGQQVTLSCSPISGHRSVSWYQQTPGQGLQFLFEYFSETQRNKGNFPGRFSGRQFSNSRSEMNVSTLELGDSALYLCASTMRGFQETQYFGPGTRLLVL.

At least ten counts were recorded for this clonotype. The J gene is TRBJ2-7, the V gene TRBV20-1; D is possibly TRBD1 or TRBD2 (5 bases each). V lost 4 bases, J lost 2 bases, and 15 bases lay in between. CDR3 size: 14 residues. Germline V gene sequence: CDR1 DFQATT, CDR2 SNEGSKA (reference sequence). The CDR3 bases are TGCAGTGCTACTCCAGGGACGTCCGCCTACGAGCAGTACTTC. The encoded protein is CSATPGTSAYEQYF.

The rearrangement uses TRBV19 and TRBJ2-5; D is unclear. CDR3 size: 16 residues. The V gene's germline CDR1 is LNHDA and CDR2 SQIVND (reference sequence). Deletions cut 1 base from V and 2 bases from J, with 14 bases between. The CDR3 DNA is TGTGCCAGTAGTATAGGTCTCATAGCACCGCAAGAGACCCAGTACTTC. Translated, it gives CASSIGLIAPQETQYF.

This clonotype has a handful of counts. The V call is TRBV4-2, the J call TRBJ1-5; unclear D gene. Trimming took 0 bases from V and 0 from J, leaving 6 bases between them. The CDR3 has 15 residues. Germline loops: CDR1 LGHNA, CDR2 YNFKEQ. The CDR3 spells CASSQDKNSNQPQHF. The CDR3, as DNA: TGTGCCAGCAGCCAAGACAAGAATAGCAATCAGCCCCAGCATTTT.

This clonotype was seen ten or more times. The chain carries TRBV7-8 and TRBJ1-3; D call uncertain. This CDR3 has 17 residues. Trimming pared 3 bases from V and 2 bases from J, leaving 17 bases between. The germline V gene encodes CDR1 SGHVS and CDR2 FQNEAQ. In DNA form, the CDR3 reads TGTGCCAGCAGCTTGATGTCGGCGGGGTTACCTGGAAACACCATATATTTT. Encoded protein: CASSLMSAGLPGNTIYF.

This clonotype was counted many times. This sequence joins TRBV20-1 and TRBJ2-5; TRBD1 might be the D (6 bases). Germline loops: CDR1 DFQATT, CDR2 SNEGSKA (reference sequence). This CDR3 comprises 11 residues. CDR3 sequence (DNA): TGCAGAGGTGTAGGGGGTAGTGCCCAGTACTTC. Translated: CRGVGGSAQYF.

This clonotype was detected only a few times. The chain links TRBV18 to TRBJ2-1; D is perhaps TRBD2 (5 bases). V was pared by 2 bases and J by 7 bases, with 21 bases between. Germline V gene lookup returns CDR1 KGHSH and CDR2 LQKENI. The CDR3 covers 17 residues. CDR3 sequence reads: CASSPRSRASGNNEQFF. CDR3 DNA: TGTGCCAGCTCACCAAGAAGCCGGGCCTCGGGGAATAATGAGCAGTTCTTC.

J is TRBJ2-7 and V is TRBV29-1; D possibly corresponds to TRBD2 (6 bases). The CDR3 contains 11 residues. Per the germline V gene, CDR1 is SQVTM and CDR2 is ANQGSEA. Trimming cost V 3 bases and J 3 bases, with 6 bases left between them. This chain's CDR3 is CSVDGGYEQYF. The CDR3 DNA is TGCAGCGTTGACGGGGGCTACGAGCAGTACTTC.

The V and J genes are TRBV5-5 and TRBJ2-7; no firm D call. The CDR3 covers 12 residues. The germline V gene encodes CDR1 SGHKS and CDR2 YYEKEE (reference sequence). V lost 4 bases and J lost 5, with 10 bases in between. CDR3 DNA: TGTGCCAGCAGCGAGGAGCCTAACGAGCAGTACTTC. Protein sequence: CASSEEPNEQYF.

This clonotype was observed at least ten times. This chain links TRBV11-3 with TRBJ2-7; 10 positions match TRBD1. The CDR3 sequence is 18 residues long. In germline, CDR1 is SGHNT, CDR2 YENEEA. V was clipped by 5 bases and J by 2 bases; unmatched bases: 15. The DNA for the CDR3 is TGTGCCAGCAGCGCCACTCTATGGACAGGGGGTTGGCCCTACGAGCAGTACTTC. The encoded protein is CASSATLWTGGWPYEQYF.

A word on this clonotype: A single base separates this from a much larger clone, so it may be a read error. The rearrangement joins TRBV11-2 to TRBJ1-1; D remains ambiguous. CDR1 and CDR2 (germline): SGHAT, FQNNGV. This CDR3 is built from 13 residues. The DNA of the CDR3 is TGTGTCAGCAGCATTAAGGGGAACACTGAAGCTTTCTTT. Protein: CVSSIKGNTEAFF.

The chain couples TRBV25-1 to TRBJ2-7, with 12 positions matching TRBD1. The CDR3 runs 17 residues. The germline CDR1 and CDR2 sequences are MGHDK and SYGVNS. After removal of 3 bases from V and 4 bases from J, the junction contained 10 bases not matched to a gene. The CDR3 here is CASSEVLGDRGLYEQYF. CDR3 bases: TGTGCCAGCAGTGAGGTCCTGGGGGACAGGGGGCTTTACGAGCAGTACTTC.

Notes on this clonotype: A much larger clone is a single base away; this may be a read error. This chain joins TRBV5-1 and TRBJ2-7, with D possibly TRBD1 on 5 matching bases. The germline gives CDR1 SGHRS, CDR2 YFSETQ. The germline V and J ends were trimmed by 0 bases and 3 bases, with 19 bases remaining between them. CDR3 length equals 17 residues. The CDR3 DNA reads TGCGCCAGCAGCTTGGCCCTTTTTAGAGACAGACACTACGAGCAGTACTTC. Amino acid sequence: CASSLALFRDRHYEQYF.

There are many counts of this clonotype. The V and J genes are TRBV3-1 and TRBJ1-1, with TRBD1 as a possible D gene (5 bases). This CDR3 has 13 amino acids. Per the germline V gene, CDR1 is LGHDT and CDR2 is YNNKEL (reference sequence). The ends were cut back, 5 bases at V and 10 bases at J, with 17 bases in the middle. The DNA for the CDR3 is TGTGCCAGCAGCTCTTCCTCGGGGGAGCTAGCTTTCTTT. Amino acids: CASSSSSGELAFF.

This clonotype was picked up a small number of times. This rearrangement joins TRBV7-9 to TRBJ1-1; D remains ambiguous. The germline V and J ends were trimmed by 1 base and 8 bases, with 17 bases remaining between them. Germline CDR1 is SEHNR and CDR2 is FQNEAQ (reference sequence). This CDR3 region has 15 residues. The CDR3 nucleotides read TGTGCCAGCAGCTTAGATGCGTACCCGACCTCGGAAGCTTTCTTT. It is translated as CASSLDAYPTSEAFF.

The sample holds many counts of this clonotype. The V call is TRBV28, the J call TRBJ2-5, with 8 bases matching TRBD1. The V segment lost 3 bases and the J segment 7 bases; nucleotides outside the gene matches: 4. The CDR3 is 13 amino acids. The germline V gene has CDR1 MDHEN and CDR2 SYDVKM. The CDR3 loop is CASSLTGAWTQYF. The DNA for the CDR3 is TGTGCCAGCAGTTTGACAGGGGCCTGGACCCAGTACTTC.

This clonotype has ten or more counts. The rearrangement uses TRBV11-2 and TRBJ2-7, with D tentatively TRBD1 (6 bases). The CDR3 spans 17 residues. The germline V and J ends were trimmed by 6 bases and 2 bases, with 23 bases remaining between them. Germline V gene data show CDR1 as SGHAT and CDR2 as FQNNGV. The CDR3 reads CASRSQTGQGTPYEQYF. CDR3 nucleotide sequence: TGTGCCAGCAGGTCCCAAACAGGGCAGGGGACCCCCTACGAGCAGTACTTC. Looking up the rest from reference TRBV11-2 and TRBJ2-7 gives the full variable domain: EAGVAQSPRYKIIEKRQSVAFWCNPISGHATLYWYQQILGQGPKLLIQFQNNGVVDDSQLPKDRFSAERLKGVDSTLKIQPAKLEDSAVYLCASRSQTGQGTPYEQYFGPGTRLTVT.

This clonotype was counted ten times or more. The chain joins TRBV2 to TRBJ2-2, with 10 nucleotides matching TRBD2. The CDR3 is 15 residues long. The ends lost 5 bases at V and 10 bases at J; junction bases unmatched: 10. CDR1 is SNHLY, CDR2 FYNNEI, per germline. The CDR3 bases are TGTGCCAGCAGTATAGACCCTAGCGGGGGCGTGGAGCTGTTTTTT. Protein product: CASSIDPSGGVELFF.

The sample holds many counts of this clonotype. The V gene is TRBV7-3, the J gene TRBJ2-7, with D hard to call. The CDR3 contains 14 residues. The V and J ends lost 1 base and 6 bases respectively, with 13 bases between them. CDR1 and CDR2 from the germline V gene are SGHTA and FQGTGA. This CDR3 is CASSLSLGIGEQYF. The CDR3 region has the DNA TGTGCCAGCAGCTTAAGTTTAGGGATTGGCGAGCAGTACTTC.

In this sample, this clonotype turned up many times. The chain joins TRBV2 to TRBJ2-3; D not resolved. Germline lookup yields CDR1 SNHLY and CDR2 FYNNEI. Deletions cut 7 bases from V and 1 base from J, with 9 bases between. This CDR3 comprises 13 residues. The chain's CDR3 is CASKSPGTDTQYF. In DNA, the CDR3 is TGTGCCAGCAAGTCGCCTGGCACAGATACGCAGTATTTT. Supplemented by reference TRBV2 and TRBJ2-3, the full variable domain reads EPEVTQTPSHQVTQMGQEVILRCVPISNHLYFYWYRQILGQKVEFLVSFYNNEISEKSEIFDDQFSVERPDGSNFTLKIRSTKLEDSAMYFCASKSPGTDTQYFGPGTRLTVL.

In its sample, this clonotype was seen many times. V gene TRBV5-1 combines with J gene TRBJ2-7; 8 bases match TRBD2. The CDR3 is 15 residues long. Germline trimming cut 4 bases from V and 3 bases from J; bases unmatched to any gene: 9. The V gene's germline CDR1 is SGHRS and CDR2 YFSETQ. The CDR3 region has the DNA TGCGCCAGCAGCGGGGGAGCGGGAGAGGTCTACGAGCAGTACTTC. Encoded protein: CASSGGAGEVYEQYF.

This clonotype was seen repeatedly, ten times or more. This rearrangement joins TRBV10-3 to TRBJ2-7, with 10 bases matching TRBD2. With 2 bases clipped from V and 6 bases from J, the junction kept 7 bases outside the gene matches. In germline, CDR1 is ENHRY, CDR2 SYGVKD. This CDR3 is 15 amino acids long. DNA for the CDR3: TGTGCCATCAGTGAGCGTCAGCGGGAGGGCCGCGAGCAGTACTTC. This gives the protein CAISERQREGREQYF.

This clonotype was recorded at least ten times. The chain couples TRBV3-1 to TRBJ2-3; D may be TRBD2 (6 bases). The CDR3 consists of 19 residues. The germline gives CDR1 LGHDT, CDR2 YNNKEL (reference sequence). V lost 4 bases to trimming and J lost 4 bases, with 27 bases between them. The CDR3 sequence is CASSRLAVSDGSSPDTQYF. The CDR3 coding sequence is TGTGCCAGCAGCCGACTCGCTGTCTCTGACGGGAGTTCCCCAGATACGCAGTATTTT.

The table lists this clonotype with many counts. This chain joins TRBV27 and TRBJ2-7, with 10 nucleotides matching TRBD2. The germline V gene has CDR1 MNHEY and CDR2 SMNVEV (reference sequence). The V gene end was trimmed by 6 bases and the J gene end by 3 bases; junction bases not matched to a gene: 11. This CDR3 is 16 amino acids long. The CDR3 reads CASRTLIAGGGYEQYF. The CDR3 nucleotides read TGTGCCAGCAGAACTCTCATAGCGGGAGGCGGCTACGAGCAGTACTTC.

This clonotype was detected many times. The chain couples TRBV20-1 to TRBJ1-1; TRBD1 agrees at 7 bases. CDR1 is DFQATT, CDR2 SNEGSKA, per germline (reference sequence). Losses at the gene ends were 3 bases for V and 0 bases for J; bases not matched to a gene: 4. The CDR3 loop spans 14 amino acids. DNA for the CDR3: TGCAGTGCTAGTGAACAGGGGTTGAACACTGAAGCTTTCTTT. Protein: CSASEQGLNTEAFF.

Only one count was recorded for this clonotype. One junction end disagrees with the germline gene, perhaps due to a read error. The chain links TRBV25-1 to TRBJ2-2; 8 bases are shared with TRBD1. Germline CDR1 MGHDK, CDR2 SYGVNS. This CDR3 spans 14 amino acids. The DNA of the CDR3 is TGTGTCAGCAGTCAGGGGGCGCAGATCGGGGAGCTGTTTTTT. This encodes CVSSQGAQIGELFF.

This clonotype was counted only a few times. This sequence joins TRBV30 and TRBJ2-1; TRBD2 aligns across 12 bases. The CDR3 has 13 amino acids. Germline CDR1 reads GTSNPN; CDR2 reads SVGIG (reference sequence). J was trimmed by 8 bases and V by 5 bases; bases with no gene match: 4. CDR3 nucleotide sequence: TGTGCCTGGGAGACTAGCGGGAGACATGAGCAGTTCTTC. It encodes CAWETSGRHEQFF.

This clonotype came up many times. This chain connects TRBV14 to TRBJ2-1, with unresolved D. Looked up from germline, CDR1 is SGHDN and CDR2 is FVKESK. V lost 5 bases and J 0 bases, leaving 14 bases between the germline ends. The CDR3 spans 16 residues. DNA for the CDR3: TGTGCCAGCAGCTCCCTTTTAGGAAACTCCTACAATGAGCAGTTCTTC. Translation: CASSSLLGNSYNEQFF.